The clone carrying this TCR beta chain has at least ten counts. The CDR3 loop spans 14 amino acids. The V and J ends lost 7 bases and 3 bases respectively, with 16 bases between them. One entry per CDR3 protein results from TCRdb running MiXCR on the 5' RACE reads. The sample has hundreds of thousands of distinct CDR3 sequences, roughly 24% seen once. These data are taken from a study of CD8 T cells in ankylosing spondylitis. The sequence was collected from a male donor with ankylosing spondylitis or in good health (not recorded which). The gene calls are TRBV12-3 or TRBV12-4 and TRBJ2-7; either TRBD1 or TRBD2 may fit D (6 bases each). Sequencing used blood, either unsorted or a sorted T cell fraction (not recorded which). The CDR3 DNA reads as TGTGCCAGCACCGCCTTCGGGGGCAACTACGAGCAGTACTTC. Protein sequence: CASTAFGGNYEQYF.